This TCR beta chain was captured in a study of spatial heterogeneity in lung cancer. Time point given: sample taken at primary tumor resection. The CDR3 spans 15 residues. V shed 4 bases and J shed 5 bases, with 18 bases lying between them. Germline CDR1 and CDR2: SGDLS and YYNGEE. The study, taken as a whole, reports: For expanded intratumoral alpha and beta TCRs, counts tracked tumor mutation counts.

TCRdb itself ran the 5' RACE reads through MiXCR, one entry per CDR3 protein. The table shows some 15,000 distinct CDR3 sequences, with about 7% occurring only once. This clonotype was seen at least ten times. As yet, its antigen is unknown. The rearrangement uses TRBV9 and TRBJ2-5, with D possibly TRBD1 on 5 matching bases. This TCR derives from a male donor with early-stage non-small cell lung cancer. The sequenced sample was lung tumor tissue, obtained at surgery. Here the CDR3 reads CASSPSGRGWETQYF. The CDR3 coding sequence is TGTGCCAGCAGCCCCTCCGGAAGGGGTTGGGAGACCCAGTACTTC.